Shown below are 11 T cell receptor beta chains from a single sample sequenced in a study of T cell clones after liver transplantation. Only in-frame clones appear in the TCRdb table, and some are missing; sequencing was by immunoSEQ multiplex PCR. The sample yields 25,000 to 40,000 clones, around 94% seen once. The sequencing here drew on CD8+ T cells from blood, taken 12 months after liver transplant. These receptors were obtained from a human patient who received a liver transplant. Some T cells may be supplied by the graft donor.

The V gene is TRBV11-2, the J gene TRBJ2-7; 8 positions agree with TRBD2. This CDR3 region has 15 residues. CDR1 and CDR2 (germline): SGHAT, FQNNGV. V gave up 0 bases and J gave up 7 bases; unmatched junction bases: 8. Here the CDR3 reads CASSLETSREGEQYF. Here the CDR3 DNA reads TGTGCCAGCAGCTTAGAGACCAGCCGGGAGGGTGAGCAGTACTTC.

This chain joins TRBV25-1 and TRBJ1-2; the D is unclear. The CDR3 has 11 residues. Trimming took 9 bases from V and 4 from J, leaving 9 bases between them. Germline-derived CDR1 and CDR2 are MGHDK and SYGVNS. The CDR3, as DNA: TGTGCCAGTGGAACCCGCTATGGCTACACCTTC. Translated, it gives CASGTRYGYTF.

The genes are TRBV9 and TRBJ1-5; 8 positions agree with TRBD1. Per the germline V gene, CDR1 is SGDLS and CDR2 is YYNGEE. J lost 2 bases, V lost 0 bases, and 19 bases had no gene match. This CDR3 is built from 21 residues. CDR3 sequence (DNA): TGTGCCAGCAGCGTAGTGCAGGGGGCAGTTTTTGTTTTAATATGCAATCAGCCCCAGCATTTT. Encoded protein: CASSVVQGAVFVLICNQPQHF.

The genes are TRBV6-6 and TRBJ2-2; D gene uncertain. The CDR3 has 11 amino acids. Germline lookup yields CDR1 MNHNY and CDR2 SVGAGI (reference sequence). V shed 7 bases and J shed 5 bases, with 5 bases lying between them. CDR3 region: CASTGTGELFF. DNA of the CDR3: TGTGCCAGCACCGGGACCGGGGAGCTGTTTTTT.

The chain couples TRBV7-3 to TRBJ2-7, with D possibly being TRBD2 (6 bases). From germline, CDR1 is SGHTA and CDR2 FQGTGA. This CDR3 has 15 residues. The germline V and J ends were trimmed by 2 bases and 0 bases, with 11 bases remaining between them. The CDR3 DNA reads as TGTGCCAGCAGCTTAGCGGGATCGAGCTCCTACGAGCAGTACTTC. Amino acids: CASSLAGSSSYEQYF.

The genes are TRBV28 and TRBJ2-7; D is perhaps TRBD1 (6 bases). CDR1 and CDR2 (germline): MDHEN, SYDVKM. This CDR3 has 16 amino acids. Deletions cut 5 bases from V and 0 bases from J, with 17 bases between. This CDR3 is CASSPWGTPNSYEQYF. The CDR3 bases are TGTGCCAGCAGTCCATGGGGGACACCGAACTCCTACGAGCAGTACTTC.

The J gene is TRBJ2-3, the V gene TRBV7-9; 7 bases fit TRBD2. The V segment lost 5 bases and the J segment 2 bases; nucleotides outside the gene matches: 10. CDR1 is SEHNR, CDR2 FQNEAQ, per germline (reference sequence). The CDR3 consists of 16 residues. CDR3 protein: CASSRAGPEVTDTQYF. The CDR3 region has the DNA TGTGCCAGCAGCCGAGCGGGACCGGAGGTCACAGATACGCAGTATTTT.

J is TRBJ2-7 and V is TRBV14; D is unresolved. This CDR3 spans 13 amino acids. V lost 0 bases and J 4 bases, leaving 7 bases between the germline ends. CDR1 is SGHDN and CDR2 is FVKESK in the germline V gene. The chain's CDR3 is CASSQEPTYEQYF. Here the CDR3 DNA reads TGTGCCAGCAGCCAAGAGCCCACTTACGAGCAGTACTTC.

The chain employs TRBV27 and TRBJ1-1; TRBD1 aligns across 7 bases. CDR1 and CDR2 from the germline V gene are MNHEY and SMNVEV (reference sequence). After removal of 2 bases from V and 4 bases from J, the junction contained 1 base not matched to a gene. There are 13 residues in the CDR3. CDR3 in amino acids: CASSLNRGTEAFF. CDR3 DNA: TGTGCCAGCAGTTTAAACAGGGGCACTGAAGCTTTCTTT.

The rearrangement links TRBV13 to TRBJ2-2; D is unclear. The germline V and J ends were trimmed by 0 bases and 9 bases, with 8 bases remaining between them. Per the germline V gene, CDR1 is PRHDT and CDR2 is FYEKMQ (reference sequence). This CDR3 has 13 amino acids. This CDR3 is CASSLGAGRELFF. In nucleotides, the CDR3 is TGTGCCAGCAGCTTAGGGGCTGGGCGGGAGCTGTTTTTT.

The chain recombines TRBV27 with TRBJ2-7; 7 positions match TRBD2. V lost 5 bases and J lost 0; bases outside the gene matches: 10. The CDR3 contains 16 residues. Per the germline V gene, CDR1 is MNHEY and CDR2 is SMNVEV (reference sequence). CDR3 in DNA: TGTGCCAGCAGTCCTTTGGCTAGCGGAGCCTCCTACGAGCAGTACTTC. Protein: CASSPLASGASYEQYF.